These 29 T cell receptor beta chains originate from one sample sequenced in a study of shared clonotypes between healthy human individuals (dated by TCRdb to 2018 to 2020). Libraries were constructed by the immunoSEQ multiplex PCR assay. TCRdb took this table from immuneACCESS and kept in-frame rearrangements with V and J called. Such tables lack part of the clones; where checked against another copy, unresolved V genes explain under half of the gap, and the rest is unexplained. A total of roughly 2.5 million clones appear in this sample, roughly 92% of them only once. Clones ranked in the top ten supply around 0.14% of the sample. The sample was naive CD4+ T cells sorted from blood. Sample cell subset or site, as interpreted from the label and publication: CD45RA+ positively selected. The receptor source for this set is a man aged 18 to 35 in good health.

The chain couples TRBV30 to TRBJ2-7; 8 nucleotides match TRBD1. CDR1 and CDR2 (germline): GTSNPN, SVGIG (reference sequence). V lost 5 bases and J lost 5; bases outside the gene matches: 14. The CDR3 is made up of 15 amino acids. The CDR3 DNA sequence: TGTGCCTGGGTTCTACCCGGGACAGGAAGGAACGAGCAGTACTTC. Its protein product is CAWVLPGTGRNEQYF.

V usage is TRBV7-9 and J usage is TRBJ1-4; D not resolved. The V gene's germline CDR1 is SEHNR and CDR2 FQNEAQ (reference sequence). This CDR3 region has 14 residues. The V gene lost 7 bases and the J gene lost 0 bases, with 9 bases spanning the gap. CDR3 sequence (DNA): TGTGCCAGCACCGGGCGTGCAACTAATGAAAAACTGTTTTTT. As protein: CASTGRATNEKLFF. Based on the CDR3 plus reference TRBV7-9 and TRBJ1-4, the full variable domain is DTGVSQNPRHKITKRGQNVTFRCDPISEHNRLYWYRQTLGQGPEFLTYFQNEAQLEKSRLLSDRFSAERPKGSFSTLEIQRTEQGDSAMYLCASTGRATNEKLFFGSGTQLSVL.

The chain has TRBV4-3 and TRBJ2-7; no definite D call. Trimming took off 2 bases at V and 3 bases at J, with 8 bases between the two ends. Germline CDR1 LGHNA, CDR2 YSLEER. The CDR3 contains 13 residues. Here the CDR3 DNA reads TGCGCCAGCAGCCAACTCGACGGCTACGAGCAGTACTTC. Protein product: CASSQLDGYEQYF.

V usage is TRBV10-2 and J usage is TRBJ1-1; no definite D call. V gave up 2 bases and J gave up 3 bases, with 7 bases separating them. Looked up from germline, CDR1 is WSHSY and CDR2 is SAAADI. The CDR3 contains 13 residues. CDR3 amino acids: CASSEGVYTEAFF. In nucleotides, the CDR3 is TGCGCCAGCAGTGAGGGGGTTTACACTGAAGCTTTCTTT.

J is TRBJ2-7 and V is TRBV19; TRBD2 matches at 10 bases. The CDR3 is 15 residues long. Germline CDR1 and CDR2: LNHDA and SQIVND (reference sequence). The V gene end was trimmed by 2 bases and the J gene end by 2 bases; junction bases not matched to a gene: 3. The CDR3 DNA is TGTGCCAGTAGTATACTAGCGGGGGAGGCCTACGAGCAGTACTTC. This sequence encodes CASSILAGEAYEQYF.

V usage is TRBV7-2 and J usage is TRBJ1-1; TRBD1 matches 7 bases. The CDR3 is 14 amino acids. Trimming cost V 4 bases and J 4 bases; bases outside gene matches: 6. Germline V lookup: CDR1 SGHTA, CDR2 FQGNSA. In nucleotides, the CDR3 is TGTGCCAGCAGCTCCGGGCCAGGGGGCACTGAAGCTTTCTTT. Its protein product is CASSSGPGGTEAFF.

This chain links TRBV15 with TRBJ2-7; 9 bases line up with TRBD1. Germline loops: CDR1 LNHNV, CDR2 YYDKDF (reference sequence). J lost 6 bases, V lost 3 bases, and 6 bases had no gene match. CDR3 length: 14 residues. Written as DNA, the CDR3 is TGTGCCACCAGCAGGGGGACAGGGTTTACCGAGCAGTACTTC. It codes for CATSRGTGFTEQYF.

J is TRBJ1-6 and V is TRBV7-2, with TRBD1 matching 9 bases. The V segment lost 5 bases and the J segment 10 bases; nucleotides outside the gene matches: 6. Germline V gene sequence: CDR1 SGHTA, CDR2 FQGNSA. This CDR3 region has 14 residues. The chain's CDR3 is CASSAGTGWSPLHF. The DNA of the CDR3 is TGTGCCAGCAGCGCCGGGACAGGGTGGTCACCCCTCCACTTT.

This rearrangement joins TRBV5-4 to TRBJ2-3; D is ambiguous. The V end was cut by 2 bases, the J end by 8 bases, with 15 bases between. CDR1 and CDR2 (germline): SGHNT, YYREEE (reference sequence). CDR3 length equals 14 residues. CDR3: CASSLYLTEGTQYF. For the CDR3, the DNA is TGTGCCAGCAGCTTATACTTAACTGAAGGTACGCAGTATTTT.

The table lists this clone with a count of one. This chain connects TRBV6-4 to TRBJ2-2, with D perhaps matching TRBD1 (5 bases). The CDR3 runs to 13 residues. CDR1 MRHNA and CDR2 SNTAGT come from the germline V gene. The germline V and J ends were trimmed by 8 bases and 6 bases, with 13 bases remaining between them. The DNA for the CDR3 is TGTGCCAGCTCCGGGCAGGGTCCCGGGGAGCTGTTTTTT. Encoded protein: CASSGQGPGELFF.

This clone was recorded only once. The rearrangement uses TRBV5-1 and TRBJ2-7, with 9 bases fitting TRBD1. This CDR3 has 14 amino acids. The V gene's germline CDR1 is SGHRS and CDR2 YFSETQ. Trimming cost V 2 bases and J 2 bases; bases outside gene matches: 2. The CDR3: CASSFGTGTYEQYF. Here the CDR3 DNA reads TGCGCCAGCAGCTTCGGGACAGGGACCTACGAGCAGTACTTC.

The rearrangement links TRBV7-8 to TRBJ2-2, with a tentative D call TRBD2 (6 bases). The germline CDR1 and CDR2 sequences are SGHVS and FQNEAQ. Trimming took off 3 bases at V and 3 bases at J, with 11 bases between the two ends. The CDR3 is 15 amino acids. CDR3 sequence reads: CASSLALADTGELFF. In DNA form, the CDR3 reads TGTGCCAGCAGCTTGGCATTAGCGGACACCGGGGAGCTGTTTTTT.

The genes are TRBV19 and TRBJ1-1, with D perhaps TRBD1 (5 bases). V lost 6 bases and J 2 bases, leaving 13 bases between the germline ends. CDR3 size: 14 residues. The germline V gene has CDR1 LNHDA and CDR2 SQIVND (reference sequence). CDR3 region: CASRNPGYNTEAFF. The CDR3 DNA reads TGTGCCAGTAGGAACCCAGGGTATAACACTGAAGCTTTCTTT.

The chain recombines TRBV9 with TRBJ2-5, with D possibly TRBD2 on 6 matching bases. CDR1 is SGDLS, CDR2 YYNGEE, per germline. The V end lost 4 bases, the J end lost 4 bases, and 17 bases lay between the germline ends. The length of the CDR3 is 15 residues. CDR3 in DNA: TGTGCCAGCAGCCCGGGACTCCTGGGCCTAGAGACCCAGTACTTC. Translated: CASSPGLLGLETQYF.

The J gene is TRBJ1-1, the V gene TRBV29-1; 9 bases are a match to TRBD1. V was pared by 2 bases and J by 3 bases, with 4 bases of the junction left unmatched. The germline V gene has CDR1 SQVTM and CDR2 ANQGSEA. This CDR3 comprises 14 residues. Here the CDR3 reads CSVESRQGDTEAFF. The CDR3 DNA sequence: TGCAGCGTTGAAAGCAGACAGGGGGACACTGAAGCTTTCTTT. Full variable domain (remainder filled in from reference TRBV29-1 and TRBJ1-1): SAVISQKPSRDICQRGTSLTIQCQVDSQVTMMFWYRQQPGQSLTLIATANQGSEATYESGFVIDKFPISRPNLTFSTLTVSNMSPEDSSIYLCSVESRQGDTEAFFGQGTRLTVV.

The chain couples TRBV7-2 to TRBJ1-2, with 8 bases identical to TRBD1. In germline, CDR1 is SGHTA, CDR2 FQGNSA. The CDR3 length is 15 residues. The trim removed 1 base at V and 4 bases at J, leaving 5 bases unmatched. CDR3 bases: TGTGCCAGCAGCTTAGAGTCGGGACAGGTCTATGGCTACACCTTC. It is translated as CASSLESGQVYGYTF. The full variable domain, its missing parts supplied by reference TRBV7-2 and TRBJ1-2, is GAGVSQSPSNKVTEKGKDVELRCDPISGHTALYWYRQSLGQGLEFLIYFQGNSAPDKSGLPSDRFSAERTGGSVSTLTIQRTQQEDSAVYLCASSLESGQVYGYTFGSGTRLTVV.

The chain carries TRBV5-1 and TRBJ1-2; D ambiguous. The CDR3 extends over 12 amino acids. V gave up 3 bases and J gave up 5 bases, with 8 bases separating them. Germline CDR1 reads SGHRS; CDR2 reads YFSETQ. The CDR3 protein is CASSYDEYGYTF. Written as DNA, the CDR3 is TGCGCCAGCAGCTACGACGAATATGGCTACACCTTC.

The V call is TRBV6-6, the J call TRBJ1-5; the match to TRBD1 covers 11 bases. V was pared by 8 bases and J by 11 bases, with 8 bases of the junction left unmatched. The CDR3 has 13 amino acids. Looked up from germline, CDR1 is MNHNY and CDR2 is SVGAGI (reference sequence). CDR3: CASADRGQGAQHF. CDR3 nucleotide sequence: TGTGCCAGCGCGGACAGGGGGCAGGGGGCCCAGCATTTT.

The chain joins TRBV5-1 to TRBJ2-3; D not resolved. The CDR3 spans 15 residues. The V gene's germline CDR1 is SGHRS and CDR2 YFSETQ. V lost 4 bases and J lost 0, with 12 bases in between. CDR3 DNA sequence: TGCGCCAGCAGCCTATCCACCTATAGCACAGATACGCAGTATTTT. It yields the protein CASSLSTYSTDTQYF.

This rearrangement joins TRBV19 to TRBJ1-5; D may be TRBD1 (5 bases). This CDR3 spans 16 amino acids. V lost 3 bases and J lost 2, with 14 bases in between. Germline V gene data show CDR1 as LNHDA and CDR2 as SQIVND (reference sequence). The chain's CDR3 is CASSIRRQGGNQPQHF. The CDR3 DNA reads TGTGCCAGTAGTATTCGCAGGCAAGGGGGCAATCAGCCCCAGCATTTT. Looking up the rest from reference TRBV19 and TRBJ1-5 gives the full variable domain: DGGITQSPKYLFRKEGQNVTLSCEQNLNHDAMYWYRQDPGQGLRLIYYSQIVNDFQKGDIAEGYSVSREKKESFPLTVTSAQKNPTAFYLCASSIRRQGGNQPQHFGDGTRLSIL.

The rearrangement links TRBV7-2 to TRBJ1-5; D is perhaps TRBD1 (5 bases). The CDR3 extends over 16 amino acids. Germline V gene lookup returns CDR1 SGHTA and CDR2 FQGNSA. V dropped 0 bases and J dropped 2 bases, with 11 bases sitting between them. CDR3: CASSLAAGLGNQPQHF. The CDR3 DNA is TGTGCCAGCAGCTTAGCGGCGGGGCTAGGCAATCAGCCCCAGCATTTT.

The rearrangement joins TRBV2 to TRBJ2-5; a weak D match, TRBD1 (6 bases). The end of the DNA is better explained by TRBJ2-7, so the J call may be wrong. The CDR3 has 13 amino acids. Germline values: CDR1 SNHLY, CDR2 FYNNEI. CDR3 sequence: CASSLGQGYEQYF. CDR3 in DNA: TGTGCCAGCAGTTTGGGGCAGGGGTACGAGCAGTACTTC.

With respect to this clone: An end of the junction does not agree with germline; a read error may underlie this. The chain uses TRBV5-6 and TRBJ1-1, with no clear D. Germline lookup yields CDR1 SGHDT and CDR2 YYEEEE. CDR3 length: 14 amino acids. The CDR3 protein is CASSLAGTDLIRDF. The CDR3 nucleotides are TGTGCCAGCAGCTTGGCCGGAACAGATTTGATCCGAGACTTT.

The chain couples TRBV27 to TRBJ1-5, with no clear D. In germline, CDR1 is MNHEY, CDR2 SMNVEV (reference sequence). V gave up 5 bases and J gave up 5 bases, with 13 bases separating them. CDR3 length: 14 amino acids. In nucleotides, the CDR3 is TGTGCCAGCAGTGTAACCGGGGTACATCAGCCCCAGCATTTT. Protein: CASSVTGVHQPQHF.

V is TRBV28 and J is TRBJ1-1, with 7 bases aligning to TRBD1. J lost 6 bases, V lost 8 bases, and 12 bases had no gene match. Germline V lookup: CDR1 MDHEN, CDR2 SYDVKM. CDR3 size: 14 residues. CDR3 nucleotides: TGTGCCAGCCCCCCGAGGGGGCAGCCAGCTGAAGCTTTCTTT. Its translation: CASPPRGQPAEAFF. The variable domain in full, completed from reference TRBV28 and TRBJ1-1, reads DVKVTQSSRYLVKRTGEKVFLECVQDMDHENMFWYRQDPGLGLRLIYFSYDVKMKEKGDIPEGYSVSREKKERFSLILESASTNQTSMYLCASPPRGQPAEAFFGQGTRLTVV.

As DNA, the CDR3 is TGTGCCAGCAGTGCGAGACAGCTCTCCTACGAGCAGTACTTC. Translation: CASSARQLSYEQYF. V is TRBV6-5 and J is TRBJ2-7, with D perhaps matching TRBD1 (5 bases). Trimming cost V 5 bases and J 0 bases, with 11 bases left between them. The CDR3 covers 14 residues. The V gene's germline CDR1 is MNHEY and CDR2 SVGAGI.

CDR3 loop: CASSLTLNTEAFF. The DNA for the CDR3 is TGTGCCAGCAGCCTAACCCTCAACACTGAAGCTTTCTTT. The chain couples TRBV7-9 to TRBJ1-1; no clear D. CDR1 SEHNR and CDR2 FQNEAQ come from the germline V gene (reference sequence). The V end was cut by 5 bases, the J end by 2 bases, with 9 bases between. This CDR3 region has 13 residues.

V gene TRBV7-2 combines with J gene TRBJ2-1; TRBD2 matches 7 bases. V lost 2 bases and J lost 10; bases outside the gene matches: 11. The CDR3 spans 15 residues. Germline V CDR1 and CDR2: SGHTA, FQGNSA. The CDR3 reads CASSLSGDPPTEQFF. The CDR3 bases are TGTGCCAGCAGCTTAAGCGGGGACCCCCCCACAGAGCAGTTCTTC.

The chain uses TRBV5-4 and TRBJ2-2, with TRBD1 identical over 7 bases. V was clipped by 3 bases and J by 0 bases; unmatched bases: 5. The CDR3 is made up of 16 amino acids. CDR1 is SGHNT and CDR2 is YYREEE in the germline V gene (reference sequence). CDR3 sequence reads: CASSSGQAANTGELFF. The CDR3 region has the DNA TGTGCCAGCAGCTCTGGACAGGCAGCGAACACCGGGGAGCTGTTTTTT.